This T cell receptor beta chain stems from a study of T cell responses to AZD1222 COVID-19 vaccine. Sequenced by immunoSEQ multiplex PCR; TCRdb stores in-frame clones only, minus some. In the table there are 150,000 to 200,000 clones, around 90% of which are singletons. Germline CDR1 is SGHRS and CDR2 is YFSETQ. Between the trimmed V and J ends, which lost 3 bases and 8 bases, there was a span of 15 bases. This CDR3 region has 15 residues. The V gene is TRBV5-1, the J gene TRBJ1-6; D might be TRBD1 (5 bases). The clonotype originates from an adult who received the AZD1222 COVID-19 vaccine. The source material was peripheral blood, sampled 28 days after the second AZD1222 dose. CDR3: CASSSLTRGDSPLHF. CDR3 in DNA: TGCGCCAGCAGCTCCCTGACCCGAGGGGATTCACCCCTCCACTTT.